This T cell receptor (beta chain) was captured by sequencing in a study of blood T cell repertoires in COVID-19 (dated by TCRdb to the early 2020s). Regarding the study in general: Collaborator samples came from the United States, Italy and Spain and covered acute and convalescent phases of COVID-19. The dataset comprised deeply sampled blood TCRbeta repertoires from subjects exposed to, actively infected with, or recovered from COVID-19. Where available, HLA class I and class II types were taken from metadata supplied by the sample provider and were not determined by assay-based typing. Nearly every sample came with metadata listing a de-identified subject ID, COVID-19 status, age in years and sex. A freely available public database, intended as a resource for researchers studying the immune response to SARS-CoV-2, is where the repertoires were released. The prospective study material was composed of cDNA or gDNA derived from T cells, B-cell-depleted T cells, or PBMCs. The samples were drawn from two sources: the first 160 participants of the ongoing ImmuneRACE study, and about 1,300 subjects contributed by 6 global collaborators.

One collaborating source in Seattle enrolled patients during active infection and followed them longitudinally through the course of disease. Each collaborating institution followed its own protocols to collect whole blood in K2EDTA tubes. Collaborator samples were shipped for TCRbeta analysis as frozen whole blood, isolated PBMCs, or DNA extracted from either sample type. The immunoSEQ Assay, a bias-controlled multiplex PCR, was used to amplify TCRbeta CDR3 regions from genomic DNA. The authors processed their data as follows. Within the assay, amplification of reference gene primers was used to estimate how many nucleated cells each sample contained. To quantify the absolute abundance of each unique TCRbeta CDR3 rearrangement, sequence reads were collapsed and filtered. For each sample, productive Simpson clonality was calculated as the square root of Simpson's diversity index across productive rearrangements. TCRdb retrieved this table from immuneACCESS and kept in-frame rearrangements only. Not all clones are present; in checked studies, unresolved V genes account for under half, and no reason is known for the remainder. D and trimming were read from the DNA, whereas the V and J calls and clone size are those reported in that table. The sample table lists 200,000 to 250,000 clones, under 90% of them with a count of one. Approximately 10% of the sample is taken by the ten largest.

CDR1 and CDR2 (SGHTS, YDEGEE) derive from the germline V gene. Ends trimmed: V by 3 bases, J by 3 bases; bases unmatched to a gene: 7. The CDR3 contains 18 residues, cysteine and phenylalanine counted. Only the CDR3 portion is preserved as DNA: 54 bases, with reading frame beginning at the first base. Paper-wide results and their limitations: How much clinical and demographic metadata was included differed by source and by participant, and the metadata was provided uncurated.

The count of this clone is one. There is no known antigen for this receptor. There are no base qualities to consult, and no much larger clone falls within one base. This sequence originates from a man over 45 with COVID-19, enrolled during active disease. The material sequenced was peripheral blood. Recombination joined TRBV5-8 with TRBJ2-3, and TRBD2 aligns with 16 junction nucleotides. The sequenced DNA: TGTGCCAGCAGCTCAAGAGGGACTAGCGGGAGGGGTACAGATACGCAGTATTTT. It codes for CASSSRGTSGRGTDTQYF. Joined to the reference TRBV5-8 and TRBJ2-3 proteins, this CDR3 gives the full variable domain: EAGVTQSPTHLIKTRGQQATLRCSPISGHTSVYWYQQALGLGLQFLLWYDEGEERNRGNFPPRFSGRQFPNYSSELNVNALELEDSALYLCASSSRGTSGRGTDTQYFGPGTRLTVL.